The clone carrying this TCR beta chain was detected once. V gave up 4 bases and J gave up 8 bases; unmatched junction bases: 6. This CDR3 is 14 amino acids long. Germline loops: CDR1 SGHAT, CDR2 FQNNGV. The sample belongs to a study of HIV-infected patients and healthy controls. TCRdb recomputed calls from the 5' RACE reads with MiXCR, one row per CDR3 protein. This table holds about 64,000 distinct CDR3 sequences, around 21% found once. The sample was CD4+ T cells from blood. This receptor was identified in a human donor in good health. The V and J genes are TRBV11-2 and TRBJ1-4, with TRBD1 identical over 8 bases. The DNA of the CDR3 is TGTGCCAGCAGCTACGGACAGGGTAGCGAAAAACTGTTTTTT. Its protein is CASSYGQGSEKLFF.